This is a list of T cell receptor beta chains from one sample in a study of blood T cell repertoires in COVID-19. The repertoire was sequenced with immunoSEQ multiplex PCR; TCRdb's copy has only in-frame clones and lacks some. This sample has some 330,000 clones, with 86% found just once. The source material was PBMCs or T cells enriched from blood (not recorded which). The receptors stem from a man aged 25 to 40 who had recovered from COVID-19. The CDR3 runs from the conserved cysteine through the conserved F or W. Each record gives: D gene, J gene, clone size, V gene, CDR3 protein, CDR3 DNA. The D gene is left open where the match is weak. Only some rows state a clone size, as once, few, many or a class for expanded clones.

-	TRBJ1-1	-	TRBV18	CASSPSTGNTEAFF	TGTGCCAGCTCACCATCCACAGGGAACACTGAAGCTTTCTTT
TRBD2	TRBJ2-2	-	TRBV13	CASSQGHGRGLAKGIGELFF	TGTGCCAGCAGCCAGGGACACGGAAGGGGACTAGCGAAAGGGATCGGGGAGCTGTTTTTT
-	TRBJ1-6	-	TRBV5-4	CASSHGGFNSPLHF	TGTGCCAGCAGCCACGGAGGGTTTAATTCACCCCTCCACTTT
TRBD1	TRBJ2-1	-	TRBV18	CASSPGFGTGVNEQFF	TGTGCCAGCTCACCAGGGTTCGGGACAGGGGTCAATGAGCAGTTCTTC
-	TRBJ2-5	-	TRBV24-1	CATSGVNSGYQETQYF	TGTGCCACCAGTGGTGTTAATAGCGGCTACCAAGAGACCCAGTACTTC
-	TRBJ2-1	-	TRBV5-1	CASSSEPQGNNEQFF	TGCGCCAGCAGCTCGGAACCTCAGGGGAACAATGAGCAGTTCTTC
-	TRBJ1-6	many	TRBV28	CASRTGSSYNSPLHF	TGTGCCAGCCGTACAGGGAGCTCCTATAATTCACCCCTCCACTTT
-	TRBJ1-4	-	TRBV5-6	CASSILPVATNEKLFF	TGTGCCAGCAGCATCCTTCCAGTTGCAACTAATGAAAAACTGTTTTTT
-	TRBJ2-7	few	TRBV3-1/TRBV3-2	CASSQATGGYEQYF	TGTGCCAGCAGCCAAGCCACTGGGGGGTACGAGCAGTACTTC
TRBD2	TRBJ2-4	few	TRBV5-4	CASSLGVGTSGSSIQYF	TGTGCCAGCAGCTTGGGCGTTGGGACTAGCGGGAGCTCCATTCAGTACTTC
-	TRBJ1-2	-	TRBV3-1/TRBV3-2	CASSQVSGARFNYGYTF	TGTGCCAGCAGCCAGGTTTCCGGTGCGAGGTTTAACTATGGCTACACCTTC
-	TRBJ1-5	-	TRBV7-2	CASSHDPLREGQPQHF	TGTGCCAGCTCTCACGATCCCCTCAGGGAGGGTCAGCCCCAGCATTTT
TRBD1	TRBJ2-7	once	TRBV28	CASSSSGTGDYEQYF	TGTGCCAGCAGCTCCTCCGGGACAGGAGACTACGAGCAGTACTTC
-	TRBJ1-1	-	TRBV5-8	CASTPFTEAFF	TGTGCCAGCACCCCGTTTACTGAAGCTTTCTTT
-	TRBJ2-5	few	TRBV25-1	CASSSLGARGETQYF	TGTGCCAGCAGTTCCCTGGGCGCGAGGGGGGAGACCCAGTACTTC
TRBD1	TRBJ2-7	once	TRBV28	CASSFSVGTGGAKNRYEQYF	TGTGCCAGCAGTTTTTCTGTAGGGACAGGGGGCGCGAAAAATAGGTACGAGCAGTACTTC
TRBD1	TRBJ1-2	-	TRBV19	CASSGQGGWWGYTF	TGTGCCAGTAGCGGACAGGGCGGATGGTGGGGCTACACCTTC
TRBD2	TRBJ2-7	-	TRBV3-1/TRBV3-2	CASSQLPGGHEQYF	TGTGCCAGCAGCCAGCTCCCGGGAGGCCACGAGCAGTACTTC
TRBD2	TRBJ2-7	once	TRBV28	CASNPSGGYEQYF	TGTGCCAGCAACCCTAGCGGGGGCTACGAGCAGTACTTC
-	TRBJ1-2	once	TRBV28	CASSFQGVYYGYTF	TGTGCCAGCAGTTTTCAAGGGGTTTACTATGGCTACACCTTC
-	TRBJ1-1	-	TRBV4-1	CASSQGHEAFF	TGCGCCAGCAGCCAAGGGCACGAAGCTTTCTTT
-	TRBJ1-1	-	TRBV4-2	CASSQRGGDAEAFF	TGTGCCAGCAGCCAAAGAGGAGGAGACGCTGAAGCTTTCTTT
TRBD2	TRBJ2-2	few	TRBV18	CASSPPLAGYTGELFF	TGTGCCAGCTCACCACCGCTAGCGGGATATACCGGGGAGCTGTTTTTT
TRBD1	TRBJ2-5	-	TRBV7-8	CASSSNRGRSETQYF	TGTGCCAGCAGCTCCAACAGGGGGCGATCAGAGACCCAGTACTTC
TRBD1	TRBJ1-2	-	TRBV2	CASREQGDYGYTF	TGTGCCAGCAGGGAACAGGGGGACTATGGCTACACCTTC
-	TRBJ1-2	-	TRBV2	CASSEQKNYGYTF	TGTGCCAGCAGTGAACAGAAAAACTATGGCTACACCTTC
-	TRBJ2-2	-	TRBV27	CASSLGRSGGELFF	TGTGCCAGCAGTTTGGGCAGAAGCGGCGGGGAGCTGTTTTTT
-	TRBJ1-5	few	TRBV4-1	CASSQDHLDQPQHF	TGCGCCAGCAGCCAAGATCATCTAGATCAGCCCCAGCATTTT
TRBD1	TRBJ1-6	-	TRBV27	CASRAQGTGNSPLHF	TGTGCCAGCAGGGCGCAAGGGACAGGAAATTCACCCCTCCACTTT
-	TRBJ2-3	-	TRBV28	CASSLEGKSSTDTQYF	TGTGCCAGCAGTTTAGAGGGCAAGTCAAGCACAGATACGCAGTATTTT
-	TRBJ2-3	-	TRBV14	CASSPSDTQYF	TGTGCCAGCAGCCCGTCAGATACGCAGTATTTT
TRBD2	TRBJ2-5	-	TRBV11-3	CASSLGGGQETQYF	TGTGCCAGCAGCTTAGGGGGGGGACAAGAGACCCAGTACTTC
-	TRBJ1-5	-	TRBV28	CASSPTPGGVPQHF	TGTGCCAGCAGTCCCACACCCGGAGGGGTGCCCCAGCATTTT
TRBD1	TRBJ2-3	-	TRBV28	CASSHRDRGPDTQYF	TGTGCCAGCAGCCATCGGGACAGGGGGCCCGATACGCAGTATTTT
TRBD1	TRBJ1-1	few	TRBV5-1	CASSLRPDREHQAFF	TGCGCCAGCAGCTTGAGGCCCGACAGGGAGCATCAAGCTTTCTTT
TRBD1	TRBJ1-6	-	TRBV5-6	CASSAGTGSTPLHF	TGTGCCAGCAGCGCAGGGACAGGTTCCACCCCCCTCCACTTT
-	TRBJ1-1	-	TRBV18	CASSLAGNTEAFF	TGTGCCAGCTCACTCGCAGGGAACACTGAAGCTTTCTTT
-	TRBJ2-2	-	TRBV11-3	CASSQMGAGTGELFF	TGTGCCAGCAGCCAAATGGGGGCCGGAACCGGGGAGCTGTTTTTT
TRBD1	TRBJ1-1	-	TRBV30	CAWTGGRTEAFF	TGTGCCTGGACAGGGGGGAGGACTGAAGCTTTCTTT
-	TRBJ2-7	-	TRBV15	CATSRVAGSYEQYF	TGTGCCACCAGCAGAGTGGCGGGGTCCTACGAGCAGTACTTC
-	TRBJ1-4	-	TRBV2	CASARQVNAGEKLFF	TGTGCCAGCGCGAGACAGGTTAACGCGGGTGAAAAACTGTTTTTT
-	TRBJ1-2	-	TRBV7-9	CASSPADLGSGYGYTF	TGTGCCAGCAGCCCAGCGGACCTTGGGTCCGGTTATGGCTACACCTTC